This T cell receptor (beta chain) comes out of a study of blood T cell repertoires in COVID-19. Study context: From the United States, Italy and Spain came samples of acute and convalescent COVID-19. The cDNA or gDNA used as material had been derived from T cells, B-cell-depleted T cells, or PBMCs.

How the authors handled the data: The authors estimated nucleated cell counts from reference gene primer amplification. Here immunoSEQ multiplex PCR was the method, and the copy in TCRdb shows in-frame clones only, minus some. V and J calls and clone size follow that table, whereas D and trimming were derived from the DNA. The sample includes roughly 77,000 clones, 85% to 90% of them seen just once. Germline CDR1 is SGHAT and CDR2 is FQNNGV. After removal of 1 base from V and 3 bases from J, the junction contained 3 bases not matched to a gene. This CDR3 comprises 15 residues. The material sequenced was peripheral blood. This receptor was taken from a woman of 80 years or more with active COVID-19. The chain links TRBV11-2 to TRBJ2-1, with 7 bases matching TRBD2. CDR3 sequence reads: CASSLGGGSYNEQFF. The DNA of the CDR3 is TGTGCCAGCAGCTTAGGGGGCGGGAGCTACAATGAGCAGTTCTTC.